Listed below are T cell receptor beta chains from one sample, sequenced in a study of T cells expressing NK-cell markers. TCRdb derives one entry per CDR3 protein from the 5' RACE reads, leaving out DNA. The table gives 450,000 to 600,000 distinct CDR3 sequences; the top ten clones make up around 4% of it. Sequencing was done on a sample of blood T cells: a sorted CD56 or NKG2C T cell subset, CD4+ or CD8+ T cells, or bulk PBMC T cells (not recorded which). These TCRs come from a man between 18 and 35 years old in good health. Both conserved end residues are part of each CDR3. Each record gives: J gene, V gene, CDR3 protein.

J gene: TRBJ2-5
V gene: TRBV9
CDR3 protein: CASTGTGEETQYF

J gene: TRBJ2-7
V gene: TRBV7-2
CDR3 protein: CASSVTGHEQYF

J gene: TRBJ2-5
V gene: TRBV30
CDR3 protein: CAWRGGRGETQYF

J gene: TRBJ2-2
V gene: TRBV29-1
CDR3 protein: CSVATGLHTGELFF

J gene: TRBJ2-5
V gene: TRBV28
CDR3 protein: CASNFGDNKQETQYF

J gene: TRBJ2-1
V gene: TRBV4-2
CDR3 protein: CASSQHGNGLYNEQFF

J gene: TRBJ2-2
V gene: TRBV6-5
CDR3 protein: CASTPGQGTGELFF

J gene: TRBJ2-5
V gene: TRBV12-3/TRBV12-4
CDR3 protein: CASTPGAQETQYF

J gene: TRBJ2-2
V gene: TRBV9
CDR3 protein: CASSVGQGKLTTGELFF

J gene: TRBJ2-1
V gene: TRBV27
CDR3 protein: CASSLLLSGGYNEQFF

J gene: TRBJ1-1
V gene: TRBV5-5
CDR3 protein: CASSLVSAGDTEAFF

J gene: TRBJ1-1
V gene: TRBV7-9
CDR3 protein: CAGTGRGTEAFF

J gene: TRBJ2-2
V gene: TRBV12-3/TRBV12-4
CDR3 protein: CASRARVPGELFF

J gene: TRBJ2-1
V gene: TRBV20-1
CDR3 protein: CSARGPGESRLGQFF

J gene: TRBJ2-1
V gene: TRBV7-9
CDR3 protein: CASSLAGVGRPYNEQFF

J gene: TRBJ2-4
V gene: TRBV11-2
CDR3 protein: CASSDLAREREYF

J gene: TRBJ2-5
V gene: TRBV7-9
CDR3 protein: CASSLDRRPQETQYF

J gene: TRBJ2-1
V gene: TRBV4-2
CDR3 protein: CASSYGRASSYNEQFF

J gene: TRBJ2-1
V gene: TRBV29-1
CDR3 protein: CSVEEGYRIYNEQFF

J gene: TRBJ2-1
V gene: TRBV10-3
CDR3 protein: CAIGGTLEDEQFF

J gene: TRBJ2-1
V gene: TRBV12-3/TRBV12-4
CDR3 protein: CASSTGLLGQFF

J gene: TRBJ1-2
V gene: TRBV10-3
CDR3 protein: CAISTDSGGYTF

J gene: TRBJ1-2
V gene: TRBV12-3/TRBV12-4
CDR3 protein: CASSPGTGHGYTF

J gene: TRBJ2-2
V gene: TRBV5-1
CDR3 protein: CASSGGLAFRELFF

J gene: TRBJ2-7
V gene: TRBV7-2
CDR3 protein: CASSPRIGTPPYEQYF

J gene: TRBJ2-1
V gene: TRBV7-8
CDR3 protein: CASSPRTSGTPYNEQFF

J gene: TRBJ2-1
V gene: TRBV7-6
CDR3 protein: CASSPKTSGRSYNEQFF

J gene: TRBJ2-5
V gene: TRBV5-1
CDR3 protein: CASSFGQGIQETQYF

J gene: TRBJ1-1
V gene: TRBV11-2
CDR3 protein: CASSPRQEAFF

J gene: TRBJ2-3
V gene: TRBV2
CDR3 protein: CASTDLDTQYF

J gene: TRBJ1-2
V gene: TRBV5-5
CDR3 protein: CASSLDFFDGYGYTF

J gene: TRBJ2-1
V gene: TRBV3-1
CDR3 protein: CASSQDPNAAGGYEQFF

J gene: TRBJ2-3
V gene: TRBV15
CDR3 protein: CATAEGFAGETDTQYF

J gene: TRBJ2-4
V gene: TRBV6-4
CDR3 protein: CAARVERGFNIQYF

J gene: TRBJ2-1
V gene: TRBV9
CDR3 protein: CASSPQGGQYNEQFF

J gene: TRBJ1-4
V gene: TRBV12-3/TRBV12-4
CDR3 protein: CASSFRKKLFF

J gene: TRBJ2-6
V gene: TRBV5-6
CDR3 protein: CASSLGQTVLSGANVLTF

J gene: TRBJ2-5
V gene: TRBV7-9
CDR3 protein: CASSSGGLQETQYF

J gene: TRBJ2-5
V gene: TRBV29-1
CDR3 protein: CSVEGGVAGVGGGETQYF

J gene: TRBJ2-1
V gene: TRBV24-1
CDR3 protein: CATSDLSGTFNEQFF

J gene: TRBJ2-1
V gene: TRBV12-3/TRBV12-4
CDR3 protein: CASSKEGYNEQFF

J gene: TRBJ1-5
V gene: TRBV12-3/TRBV12-4
CDR3 protein: CASRSGADGNQPQHF

J gene: TRBJ2-5
V gene: TRBV5-6
CDR3 protein: CASSLAHNQETQYF